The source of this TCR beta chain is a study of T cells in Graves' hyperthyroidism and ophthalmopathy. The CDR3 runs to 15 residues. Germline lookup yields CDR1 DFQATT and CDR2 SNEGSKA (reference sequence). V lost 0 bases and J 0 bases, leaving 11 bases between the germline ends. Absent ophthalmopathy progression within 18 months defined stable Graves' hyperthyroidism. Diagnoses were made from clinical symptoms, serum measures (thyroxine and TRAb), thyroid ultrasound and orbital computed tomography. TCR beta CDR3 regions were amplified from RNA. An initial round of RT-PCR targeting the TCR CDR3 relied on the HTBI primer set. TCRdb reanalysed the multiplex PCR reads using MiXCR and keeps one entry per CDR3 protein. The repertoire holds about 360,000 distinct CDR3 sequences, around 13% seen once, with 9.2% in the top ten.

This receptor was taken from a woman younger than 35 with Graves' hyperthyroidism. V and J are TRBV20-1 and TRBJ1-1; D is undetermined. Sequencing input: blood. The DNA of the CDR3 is TGCAGTGCTAGAGAACGACCCACTTTGAACACTGAAGCTTTCTTT. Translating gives CSARERPTLNTEAFF.